The 5 T cell receptor beta chains reported below all come from one sample, sequenced in a study of Graves' ophthalmopathy and Graves' hyperthyroidism. TCR beta CDR3 regions were amplified from RNA transcripts. The authors performed first-round RT-PCR with HTBI primers and then a second-round multiplex PCR. TCRdb reprocessed the multiplex PCR reads via MiXCR and lists one record per CDR3 protein. The table records 230,000 or so distinct CDR3 sequences, less than 55% of them present only once. The sequenced sample was peripheral blood. Source of these receptors: an adult man with Graves' ophthalmopathy.

V usage is TRBV11-2 and J usage is TRBJ2-6, with D maybe TRBD1 (5 bases). Germline V gene data show CDR1 as SGHAT and CDR2 as FQNNGV. V lost 5 bases, J lost 0 bases, and 8 bases lay in between. CDR3 size: 15 residues. CDR3 sequence (DNA): TGTGCCAGCAGCCTGACAGTCTCTGGGGCCAACGTCCTGACTTTC. This encodes CASSLTVSGANVLTF.

The CDR3 DNA sequence: TGCAGCGTTGAAGGGGGTACCTACGAGCAGTACTTC. Protein product: CSVEGGTYEQYF. The chain recombines TRBV29-1 with TRBJ2-7; the D is unclear. This CDR3 has 12 amino acids. V was trimmed by 1 base and J by 2 bases, leaving 6 bases between them. Germline V gene sequence: CDR1 SQVTM, CDR2 ANQGSEA.

This clonotype was observed a handful of times. An end of the junction differs from the germline gene, which may be a read error. The chain recombines TRBV7-7 with TRBJ2-2; 7 nucleotides agree with TRBD1. This CDR3 is built from 15 residues. Germline values: CDR1 SSHAT, CDR2 FNYEAQ (reference sequence). CDR3 nucleotides: TGTGCTAGCAGCTTAGACAGGGTGAACACCGGGGAGCTGTTTTTT. Its translation is CASSLDRVNTGELFF.

This clonotype was seen a handful of times. The chain has TRBV7-9 and TRBJ2-7; 9 bases are a match to TRBD2. CDR1 SEHNR and CDR2 FQNEAQ come from the germline V gene (reference sequence). Germline trimming cut 0 bases from V and 0 bases from J; bases unmatched to any gene: 6. This CDR3 contains 17 residues. DNA of the CDR3: TGTGCCAGCAGCTTAGCGGCGTTTAGCGGGAGCTCCTACGAGCAGTACTTC. This encodes CASSLAAFSGSSYEQYF.

This chain uses TRBV5-8 with TRBJ2-7; 12 bases agree with TRBD2. The CDR3 spans 15 residues. Germline V gene data show CDR1 as SGHTS and CDR2 as YDEGEE. J gave up 2 bases and V 0 bases, and 0 bases lay outside the gene matches. The CDR3 here is CASSLGTSGTYEQYF. The DNA of the CDR3 is TGTGCCAGCAGCTTGGGGACTAGCGGGACCTACGAGCAGTACTTC.